The present T cell receptor (beta chain) was sequenced within a study of cytomegalovirus exposure and HLA in healthy donors. Study at large: A previous analysis identified more than 100 million unique TCR beta sequences derived from roughly 180 million T cells.

Primers included in the PCR were 60 Vbeta and 13 Jbeta primers. Using immunoSEQ multiplex PCR, the repertoire was profiled, and TCRdb retains in-frame clones only, with some absent. This sample lists over 150,000 clones; its ten largest clones have 0.65% to 0.75%. Findings and limits, study-wide: In a later analysis, compared with equally common non-associated chains, HLA-associated beta chains were more expanded. Presence/absence analyses took donor sequencing depth as roughly uniform. According to a later analysis, most TCR beta chains associated with CMV appeared HLA-restricted.

This CDR3 region has 17 residues. CDR1 is SNHLY and CDR2 is FYNNEI in the germline V gene. About this clone itself: Antigen specificity is unknown. At one end, the junction sequence differs from germline, possibly due to a read error.

The sequence derives from a boy between 10 and 17 years old in good health and CMV-seronegative. The sample was PBMCs. The J gene is TRBJ2-1, the V gene TRBV2; 9 bases are a match to TRBD2. In DNA form, the CDR3 reads TGTGCCAGCAGCGAAGAGCGTGCGGGGGGGGACTACAATGAGCAGTTCTTC. It specifies CASSEERAGGDYNEQFF.